These 12 T cell receptor beta chains originate from one sample sequenced in a study of CD8+ T cells in alopecia areata. Stated treatment: oral pan-JAK inhibitor, 5-10 mg twice daily. Reverse transcribed after extraction, RNA yielded cDNA as the sequencing template. This table comes from immunoSEQ multiplex PCR, and its TCRdb copy is limited to in-frame clones, with some not included. This sample has about 140,000 clones, with about 85% found just once. The source material was CD8+ T cells sorted from blood, sampled at week 4, from a patient treated with tofacitinib. Receptors were obtained from a human donor with alopecia areata.

The rearrangement uses TRBV27 and TRBJ2-7; 9 bases map to TRBD1. Per germline, CDR1 MNHEY and CDR2 SMNVEV (reference sequence). CDR3 size: 15 residues. The junction had 10 bases not matched to a gene; V was cut back by 8 bases and J by 2 bases. CDR3 residues: CASGTGTGIPYEQYF. In nucleotides, the CDR3 is TGTGCCAGCGGGACGGGGACAGGGATTCCCTACGAGCAGTACTTC.

Notes on this clone: At the DNA level, this CDR3 is encoded by other sequences in the same sample as well. The V gene is TRBV27, the J gene TRBJ2-7; D not certain. This CDR3 is 13 amino acids long. In germline, CDR1 is MNHEY, CDR2 SMNVEV (reference sequence). Between the trimmed V and J ends, which lost 2 bases and 1 base, there was a span of 6 bases. This CDR3 is CASSLTSSYEQYF. CDR3 DNA: TGTGCCAGCAGTTTAACGTCTTCCTACGAGCAGTACTTC.

The rearrangement links TRBV5-1 to TRBJ2-3, with 11 bases matching TRBD2. CDR3 length: 17 residues. V gave up 2 bases and J gave up 0 bases; unmatched junction bases: 5. Germline lookup yields CDR1 SGHRS and CDR2 YFSETQ. CDR3 sequence reads: CASSFLAGGSSTDTQYF. The CDR3 DNA follows: TGCGCCAGCAGCTTTCTAGCGGGGGGATCTAGCACAGATACGCAGTATTTT.

The chain carries TRBV4-2 and TRBJ2-1, with 11 bases lining up with TRBD2. The CDR3 totals 23 residues. Germline V gene sequence: CDR1 LGHNA, CDR2 YNFKEQ. Trimming cost V 2 bases and J 0 bases; bases outside gene matches: 21. For the CDR3, the DNA is TGTGCCAGCAGCCAAAGGGGGACTCGACTAGCGGGACACGAAATAAGCTCCTACAATGAGCAGTTCTTC. This sequence encodes CASSQRGTRLAGHEISSYNEQFF.

This clone was seen once. Other DNA sequences in this sample translate to the same CDR3. This chain connects TRBV5-1 to TRBJ2-7; 7 nucleotides agree with TRBD1. Looked up from germline, CDR1 is SGHRS and CDR2 is YFSETQ. V was pared by 0 bases and J by 3 bases, with 3 bases of the junction left unmatched. There are 14 residues in the CDR3. The CDR3 nucleotides are TGCGCCAGCAGCTTGGTTACAGGGGACTACGAGCAGTACTTC. This sequence encodes CASSLVTGDYEQYF.

J is TRBJ2-2 and V is TRBV2, with D possibly being TRBD1 (5 bases). Germline CDR1 reads SNHLY; CDR2 reads FYNNEI. The V end lost 2 bases, the J end lost 6 bases, and 16 bases lay between the germline ends. The CDR3 runs to 16 residues. Here the CDR3 reads CASSETGRVVAGELFF. CDR3 in DNA: TGTGCCAGCAGTGAAACGGGCAGGGTGGTCGCCGGGGAGCTGTTTTTT.

The chain employs TRBV7-9 and TRBJ2-1, with 10 bases fitting TRBD2. The CDR3 extends over 17 amino acids. V lost 2 bases and J lost 5; bases outside the gene matches: 9. Per the germline V gene, CDR1 is SEHNR and CDR2 is FQNEAQ (reference sequence). The CDR3, as DNA: TGTGCCAGCAGCTTATCGAGCGGGAGGGCCCATCACAATGAGCAGTTCTTC. Translated: CASSLSSGRAHHNEQFF. Full variable domain (outside the CDR3, taken from reference TRBV7-9 and TRBJ2-1): DTGVSQNPRHKITKRGQNVTFRCDPISEHNRLYWYRQTLGQGPEFLTYFQNEAQLEKSRLLSDRFSAERPKGSFSTLEIQRTEQGDSAMYLCASSLSSGRAHHNEQFFGPGTRLTVL.

The chain joins TRBV7-9 to TRBJ2-7; 9 bases map to TRBD1. Unmatched junction bases numbered 9, after V lost 5 bases and J lost 1 base. From germline, CDR1 is SEHNR and CDR2 FQNEAQ (reference sequence). The CDR3 spans 16 residues. The chain's CDR3 is CASSETPGQGSYEQYF. The CDR3 DNA sequence: TGTGCCAGCAGCGAAACTCCGGGACAGGGATCCTACGAGCAGTACTTC.

J is TRBJ1-2 and V is TRBV27, with no clear D. In germline, CDR1 is MNHEY, CDR2 SMNVEV (reference sequence). Trimming pared 4 bases from V and 2 bases from J, leaving 8 bases between. The CDR3 has 13 residues. The DNA for the CDR3 is TGTGCCAGCAGTTCAGTCGAGAACTATGGCTACACCTTC. Translated: CASSSVENYGYTF.

The chain carries TRBV7-9 and TRBJ1-1; D is ambiguous. Germline lookup yields CDR1 SEHNR and CDR2 FQNEAQ (reference sequence). V dropped 5 bases and J dropped 2 bases, with 15 bases sitting between them. CDR3 length equals 15 residues. The CDR3 region is CASSRPQAENTEAFF. Here the CDR3 DNA reads TGTGCCAGCAGCCGACCCCAGGCGGAAAACACTGAAGCTTTCTTT.

The CDR3 loop is CASSLWGVEPGELFF. The CDR3 region has the DNA TGTGCCAGCAGTTTATGGGGGGTAGAGCCCGGGGAGCTGTTTTTT. J is TRBJ2-2 and V is TRBV27, with D tentatively TRBD2 (6 bases). The CDR3 totals 15 residues. V gave up 1 base and J gave up 6 bases, with 12 bases separating them. The germline V gene encodes CDR1 MNHEY and CDR2 SMNVEV (reference sequence).

This clone was seen once. The chain's CDR3 is CASSEEGASTDTQYF. The CDR3 coding sequence is TGTGCCAGCAGCGAGGAAGGGGCCAGCACAGATACGCAGTATTTT. The chain links TRBV9 to TRBJ2-3; D perhaps matches TRBD1 (5 bases). V dropped 3 bases and J dropped 0 bases, with 11 bases sitting between them. CDR1 SGDLS and CDR2 YYNGEE come from the germline V gene. The CDR3 is 15 residues long.